Listed here are 3 T cell receptor beta chains from one sample, sequenced in a study of blood T cell repertoires in COVID-19. Libraries were prepared by immunoSEQ multiplex PCR; TCRdb keeps only in-frame clonotypes and omits some of them. The sample shows nearly 200,000 clones, about 86% of them seen only once. Sequenced sample: peripheral blood. These receptors all stem from a woman in her 70s with acute or convalescent COVID-19.

The rearrangement uses TRBV28 and TRBJ2-5; D is perhaps TRBD2 (6 bases). Germline CDR1 reads MDHEN; CDR2 reads SYDVKM. This CDR3 has 11 residues. With 6 bases removed from V and 7 bases from J, the gap between germline ends came to 9 bases. The CDR3 DNA is TGTGCCAGCAGCTCCGGGGGGACCCAGTACTTC. Protein product: CASSSGGTQYF.

The gene calls are TRBV7-8 and TRBJ2-7, with 11 bases fitting TRBD2. This CDR3 has 14 residues. V was clipped by 6 bases and J by 2 bases; unmatched bases: 3. CDR1 and CDR2 (germline): SGHVS, FQNEAQ. CDR3 nucleotides: TGTGCCAGCAGTTCACTAGCGGGAGCCTACGAGCAGTACTTC. Translating it yields CASSSLAGAYEQYF.

The chain combines TRBV6-5 with TRBJ1-5; TRBD1 matches at 7 bases. The CDR3 is 14 amino acids. In germline, CDR1 is MNHEY, CDR2 SVGAGI. The junction had 5 bases not matched to a gene; V was cut back by 5 bases and J by 4 bases. CDR3 residues: CASSPQGGNQPQHF. CDR3 coding DNA: TGTGCCAGCAGTCCCCAGGGGGGAAATCAGCCCCAGCATTTT.